This is a list of T cell receptor beta chains from one sample in a study of blood T cell repertoires in COVID-19. Measured with immunoSEQ multiplex PCR; TCRdb has only the in-frame clones, and not every one. The table lists over 300,000 clones, 89% of them singletons. Sequenced material: peripheral blood. The receptors derive from a man aged 35-49 years with acute or convalescent COVID-19. Both conserved end residues are part of each CDR3. A D gene is named only where the DNA matches it firmly. Where a row states a size, it is once, few, many or the class of an expanded clone; other rows omit it.

size	J	D	V	CDR3	DNA
.	TRBJ1-1	.	TRBV2	CASIRGTEAFF	TGTGCCAGCATAAGGGGCACTGAAGCTTTCTTT
.	TRBJ2-5	TRBD2	TRBV7-8	CASSRWGGTIQETQYF	TGTGCCAGCAGCAGATGGGGGGGGACTATCCAAGAGACCCAGTACTTC
.	TRBJ2-2	.	TRBV18	CASSPQRTVNTGELFF	TGTGCCAGCTCACCACAAAGGACAGTAAACACCGGGGAGCTGTTTTTT
few	TRBJ1-6	TRBD1	TRBV10-1	CASGGTGGRNSPLHF	TGCGCCAGTGGGGGAACAGGGGGCCGGAATTCACCCCTCCACTTT
.	TRBJ2-1	TRBD2	TRBV10-3	CAISESQGLAQFF	TGTGCCATCAGTGAGTCCCAGGGACTAGCGCAGTTCTTC
.	TRBJ2-5	TRBD2	TRBV19	CASSLRLAGGLETQYF	TGTGCCAGTAGTCTCCGACTAGCGGGAGGGTTAGAGACCCAGTACTTC
once	TRBJ2-1	TRBD2	TRBV15	CATGRGRDEQFF	TGTGCCACCGGTCGCGGGAGAGATGAGCAATTCTTC
.	TRBJ1-1	.	TRBV6-1	CASSEAELRGGNTEAFF	TGTGCCAGCAGTGAAGCGGAGTTGAGAGGGGGGAACACTGAAGCTTTCTTT
.	TRBJ1-2	TRBD1	TRBV7-8	CASSRLGQELPNYGYTF	TGTGCCAGCAGCCGCCTCGGACAGGAACTTCCTAACTATGGCTACACCTTC
.	TRBJ1-5	TRBD1	TRBV4-1	CASSTLSDRGNQPQHF	TGCGCCAGCAGTACTTTAAGCGACAGGGGCAATCAGCCCCAGCATTTT
.	TRBJ1-2	.	TRBV7-3	CASSLRGLYGYTF	TGTGCCAGCAGCTTGCGGGGGCTCTATGGCTACACCTTC
.	TRBJ1-5	.	TRBV28	CASIPWGTQGSNQPQHF	TGTGCCAGCATTCCGTGGGGGACCCAGGGGAGCAATCAGCCCCAGCATTTT
.	TRBJ2-7	.	TRBV12-3/TRBV12-4	CASSLALNGEQYF	TGTGCCAGCAGTTTAGCGCTAAACGGCGAGCAGTACTTC
.	TRBJ1-3	.	TRBV4-1	CASSQDSRVSSGNTIYF	TGCGCCAGCAGCCAAGATTCGAGGGTGAGCTCTGGAAACACCATATATTTT
.	TRBJ1-6	.	TRBV18	CASSPEVGARNSPLHF	TGTGCCAGCTCACCAGAAGTGGGGGCTAGGAATTCACCCCTCCACTTT